Listed below are T cell receptor beta chains from one sample, sequenced in a study of T cells in Graves' hyperthyroidism and ophthalmopathy. TCRdb re-analysed the multiplex PCR reads in MiXCR, keeping a single row per CDR3 protein. The data contain approximately 700,000 distinct CDR3 sequences, roughly 15% of them seen just once; the ten biggest clones take up under 9.5%. The specimen was blood. The origin of the receptors is a man younger than 30 with Graves' hyperthyroidism. Both conserved end residues are part of each CDR3. A D gene is named only where the DNA matches it firmly. Some rows mark clone size as missing; the rest say once, few, many or name a class of expanded clone.

j_call clone_size d_call v_call cdr3_nt cdr3_aa
TRBJ2-3 NA TRBD2 TRBV18 TGTGCCAGCTCACCCCCGGGGGGAACCAATACGCAGTATTTT CASSPPGGTNTQYF
TRBJ1-1 NA NA TRBV4-1 TGCGCCAGCAGCCAGGCTTCTATGAACACTGAAGCTTTCTTT CASSQASMNTEAFF
TRBJ1-4 many NA TRBV2 TGTGCCAGCAGTGAAGCTGGGACCCGGGGTGAAAAACTGTTTTTT CASSEAGTRGEKLFF
TRBJ1-1 many NA TRBV28 TGTGCCAGCAGTCCCCCGGGACGACCGAACACTGAAGCTTTCTTT CASSPPGRPNTEAFF
TRBJ2-7 many NA TRBV7-8 TGTGCCAGCAGCTTAGGAGCCGGTTTCTCCTACGAGCAGTACTTC CASSLGAGFSYEQYF
TRBJ1-4 few NA TRBV28 TGTGCCAGCAGTTCCATACGGACGGTAAATGAAAAACTGTTTTTT CASSSIRTVNEKLFF
TRBJ2-3 few TRBD2 TRBV5-5 TGTGCCAGCAGCGGAGCGGGAGTCCCCCCAGATACGCAGTATTTT CASSGAGVPPDTQYF
TRBJ1-4 many NA TRBV28 TGTGCCAGCAGTTTATTTGGGCAAAATGAAAAACTGTTTTTT CASSLFGQNEKLFF
TRBJ2-1 few NA TRBV29-1 TGCAGCGTAGGACCCGCCTACAATGAGCAGTTCTTC CSVGPAYNEQFF
TRBJ1-5 many NA TRBV2 TGTGCCAGCGGGGGGGGCAATCAGCCCCAGCATTTT CASGGGNQPQHF
TRBJ2-1 many TRBD2 TRBV5-1 TGCGCCAGCAAAATGGCTAGCGGGAGTTCCTACAATGAGCAGTTCTTC CASKMASGSSYNEQFF
TRBJ1-4 NA TRBD1 TRBV27 TGTGCCAGGACACCGGGACAGGGGAATGAAAAACTGTTTTTT CARTPGQGNEKLFF
TRBJ2-3 NA NA TRBV6-1 TGTGCCAGCTCATCTGGTGGGAGTGGCGATACGCAGTATTTT CASSSGGSGDTQYF
TRBJ2-7 NA NA TRBV7-2 TGTGCCAGCAGCGCCATGTGGGCGGCCCCCTACGGGCAGTACTTC CASSAMWAAPYGQYF
TRBJ2-1 few NA TRBV5-6 TGTGCCAGCAGCTTGCTCGGGGAATCCTACAATGAGCAGTTCTTC CASSLLGESYNEQFF
TRBJ2-6 NA TRBD1 TRBV6-2/TRBV6-3 TGTGCCAGCGATTCACAGGGGCGGGGGGCCAACGTCCTGACTTTC CASDSQGRGANVLTF
TRBJ1-4 few TRBD1 TRBV6-2/TRBV6-3 TGTGCCAGCAGTTACTCCCGGACAGGGGACGCAACTAATGAAAAACTGTTTTTT CASSYSRTGDATNEKLFF
TRBJ1-4 NA NA TRBV9 TGTGCCAGCAGCGTAGGCAGCTCTGGGAAGGAAAAACTGTTTTTT CASSVGSSGKEKLFF
TRBJ2-5 NA TRBD1 TRBV14 TGTGCCAGCAGCCAACCTGGGACAGTGGTTGAAGAGACCCAGTACTTC CASSQPGTVVEETQYF
TRBJ2-5 NA TRBD2 TRBV7-9 TGTGCCAGCAGCTCAATAGCGGGCGGCAGGGAGACCCAGTACTTC CASSSIAGGRETQYF